This T cell receptor (beta chain) was documented in a study of shared clonotypes between healthy human individuals. For the study at large: A donor's plate count was three for CD4 naive and three for CD4 memory; CD8 naive had two and CD8 memory one. General observations from the study: Memory subsets generally showed lower estimated richness than naive subsets.

The CDR3 length is 13 residues. The V end lost 8 bases, the J end lost 0 bases, and 9 bases lay between the germline ends. Germline V gene lookup returns CDR1 MDHEN and CDR2 SYDVKM. Sorted-subset replicate PCR reactions contained approximately 190 ng DNA, corresponding to around 30,000 T cell genomes. Assay: immunoSEQ multiplex PCR; the TCRdb copy retains only in-frame clones and omits some. This table has about 1 million clones, about 76% appearing once. As regards this clone: Its antigen is not known.

The chain uses TRBV28 and TRBJ2-3, with D hard to call. The specimen was memory CD4+ T cells sorted from blood. This sample's subset: CD45RA-negative fraction. The receptor's source is a man between 18 and 35 years old in good health. CDR3 residues: CASAKPSTDTQYF. As DNA, the CDR3 is TGTGCCAGCGCAAAGCCCAGCACAGATACGCAGTATTTT.